This T cell receptor (beta chain) was sequenced in a study of vaccination effects on CD4 cells after COVID-19. Sequencing followed a ViraFEST assay step that expanded antigen-specific CD4+ T cells with viral peptide pools. Between days 10 and 11 of culture, CD4+ T cells were separated out. Vaccine recipients lacked prior SARS-CoV-2 infection and had negative nucleocapsid antibodies. Sequencing used immunoSEQ multiplex PCR; TCRdb keeps in-frame clones, though not all of them. The table has around 25,000 clones, 65% to 75% seen once. Germline trimming cut 5 bases from V and 5 bases from J; bases unmatched to any gene: 7. Germline V gene sequence: CDR1 SGHDT, CDR2 YYEEEE. The CDR3 length is 15 residues. As for this clone: The antigen is not known.

The J gene is TRBJ2-2, the V gene TRBV5-6; 9 nucleotides align to TRBD2. The source was CD4+ T cells from PBMCs cultured with SARS-CoV-2 spike peptides, collected before COVID-19 vaccination. The origin of this receptor is a human donor who received a COVID-19 vaccine. CDR3 loop: CASRAPGLATGELFF. The CDR3 DNA is TGTGCCAGCAGAGCACCGGGACTAGCAACCGGGGAGCTGTTTTTT.